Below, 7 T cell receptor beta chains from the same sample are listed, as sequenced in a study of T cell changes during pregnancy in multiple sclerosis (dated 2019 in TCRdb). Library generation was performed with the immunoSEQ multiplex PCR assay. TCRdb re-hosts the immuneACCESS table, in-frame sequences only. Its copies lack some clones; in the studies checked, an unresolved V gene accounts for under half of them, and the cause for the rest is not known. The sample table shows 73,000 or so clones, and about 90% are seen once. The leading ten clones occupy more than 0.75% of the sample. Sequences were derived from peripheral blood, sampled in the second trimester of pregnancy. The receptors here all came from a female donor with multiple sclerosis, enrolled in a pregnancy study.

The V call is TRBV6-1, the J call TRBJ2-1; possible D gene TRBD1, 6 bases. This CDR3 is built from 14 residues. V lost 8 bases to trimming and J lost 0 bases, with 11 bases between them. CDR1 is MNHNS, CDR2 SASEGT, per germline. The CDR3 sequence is CASRGGYSYNEQFF. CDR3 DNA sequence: TGTGCCAGCCGAGGGGGATACTCCTACAATGAGCAGTTCTTC.

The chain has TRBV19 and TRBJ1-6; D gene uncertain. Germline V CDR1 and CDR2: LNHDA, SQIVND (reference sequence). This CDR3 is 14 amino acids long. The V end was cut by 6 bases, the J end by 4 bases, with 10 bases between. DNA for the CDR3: TGTGCCAGTAGCCGACGGGAGTATAATTCACCCCTCCACTTT. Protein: CASSRREYNSPLHF.

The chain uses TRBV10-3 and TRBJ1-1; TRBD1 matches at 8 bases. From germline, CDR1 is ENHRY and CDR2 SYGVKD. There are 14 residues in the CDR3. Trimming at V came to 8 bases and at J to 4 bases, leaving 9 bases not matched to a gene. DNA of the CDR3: TGTGCCATCGGAAGAGGACAGGGCGTCACTGAAGCTTTCTTT. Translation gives CAIGRGQGVTEAFF.

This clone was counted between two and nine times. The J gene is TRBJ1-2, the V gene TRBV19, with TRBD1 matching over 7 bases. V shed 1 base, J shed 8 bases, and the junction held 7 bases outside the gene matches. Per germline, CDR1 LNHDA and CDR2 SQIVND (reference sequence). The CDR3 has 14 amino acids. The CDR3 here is CASSIGIRGSGYTF. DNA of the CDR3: TGTGCCAGTAGTATAGGGATCAGGGGGAGCGGCTACACCTTC.

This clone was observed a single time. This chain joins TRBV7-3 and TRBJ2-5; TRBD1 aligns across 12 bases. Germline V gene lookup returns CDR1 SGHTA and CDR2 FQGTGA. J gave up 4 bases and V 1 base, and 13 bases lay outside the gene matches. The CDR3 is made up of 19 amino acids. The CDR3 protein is CASSLKGQGARDRGETQYF. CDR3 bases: TGTGCCAGCAGCTTAAAGGGACAGGGGGCGCGGGATAGGGGAGAGACCCAGTACTTC.

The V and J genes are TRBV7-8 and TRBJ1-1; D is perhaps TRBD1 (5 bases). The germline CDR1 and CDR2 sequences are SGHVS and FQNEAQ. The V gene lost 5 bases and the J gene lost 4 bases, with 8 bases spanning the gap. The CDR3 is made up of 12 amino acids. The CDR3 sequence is CASSRGGTEAFF. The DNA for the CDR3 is TGTGCCAGCAGCCGGGGGGGCACTGAAGCTTTCTTT.

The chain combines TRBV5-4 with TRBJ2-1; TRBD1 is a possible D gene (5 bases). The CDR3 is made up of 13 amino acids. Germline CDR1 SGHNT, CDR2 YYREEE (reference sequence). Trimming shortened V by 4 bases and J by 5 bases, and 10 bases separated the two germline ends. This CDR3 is CASSHGHNNEQFF. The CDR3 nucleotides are TGTGCCAGCAGCCACGGACATAACAATGAGCAGTTCTTC. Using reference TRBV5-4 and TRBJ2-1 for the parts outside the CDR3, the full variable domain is ETGVTQSPTHLIKTRGQQVTLRCSSQSGHNTVSWYQQALGQGPQFIFQYYREEENGRGNFPPRFSGLQFPNYSSELNVNALELDDSALYLCASSHGHNNEQFFGPGTRLTVL.